This T cell receptor beta chain was captured in a study of cytomegalovirus exposure and HLA in healthy donors. The CDR3 runs 17 residues. Germline-derived CDR1 and CDR2 are LNHDA and SQIVND (reference sequence). The junction had 7 bases not matched to a gene; V was cut back by 5 bases and J by 2 bases. The PCR was carried out with 60 Vbeta primers and 13 Jbeta primers. Methods used by the authors: An analysis that came later counted approximately 76 million unique TCR beta chains, roughly 11 million shared. Produced via immunoSEQ multiplex PCR; TCRdb's table is partial and in-frame only. V, J and clone size are taken as reported in that table, and D and trimming were inferred from the DNA itself. This table holds 120,000 to 150,000 clones, around 9.6% found once. In the case of this clone: Its antigen is not identified.

Whole-study findings and limits: Reports credit the classifier with highly specific, highly sensitive diagnosis of cytomegalovirus status. Among the sequence variants, a highly shared cluster was likely an artifact of sequencing. In vitro assays verified that three CMV-associated chains recognized CMV antigens specifically.

This TCR was recovered from a male donor in good health and CMV-seronegative. Sample: PBMCs. The chain joins TRBV19 to TRBJ2-6; 9 positions agree with TRBD1. The CDR3 loop is CASSVGQGLPGANVLTF. The CDR3 DNA reads as TGTGCCAGTAGTGTGGGACAGGGACTCCCTGGGGCCAACGTCCTGACTTTC.